This passage covers 27 T cell receptor beta chains from one sample sequenced in a study of beta chain features in type 1 diabetes. For these TCRs, the target antigens are not known. Study conclusions and caveats: Researchers report that Type 1 diabetes patients had moderately but significantly shorter TCRB CDR3s across all four CD4+ subsets.

Reverse transcribing all isolated RNA meant expressed TCRB transcripts were sequenced. Sequenced by immunoSEQ multiplex PCR; TCRdb stores in-frame clones only, minus some. The profile shows 630,000 or so clones, about 14% of them singletons. The sequenced sample consisted of naive CD4+ T cells from blood. These receptor sequences come from a man younger than 35 with type 1 diabetes.

This clone has more than one count but fewer than ten. The rearrangement joins TRBV20-1 to TRBJ1-2, with 7 bases aligning to TRBD1. The CDR3 extends over 11 amino acids. Germline CDR1 is DFQATT and CDR2 is SNEGSKA (reference sequence). CDR3 DNA sequence: TGCAGCCAAGGGGGCTTAAATGGCTACACCTTC. Translated: CSQGGLNGYTF.

The CDR3 here is CASSLTGLSLSSYNEQFF. DNA of the CDR3: TGTGCCAGCAGCCTGACGGGACTCTCATTAAGCTCCTACAATGAGCAGTTCTTC. The chain employs TRBV7-9 and TRBJ2-1; tentative D call: TRBD2 (6 bases). Germline values: CDR1 SEHNR, CDR2 FQNEAQ (reference sequence). Trimming removed 5 bases from V and 0 bases from J, with 20 bases in between. CDR3 length: 18 residues. Drawing the rest from reference TRBV7-9 and TRBJ2-1, the complete variable domain is DTGVSQNPRHKITKRGQNVTFRCDPISEHNRLYWYRQTLGQGPEFLTYFQNEAQLEKSRLLSDRFSAERPKGSFSTLEIQRTEQGDSAMYLCASSLTGLSLSSYNEQFFGPGTRLTVL.

This clone appeared a few times. Other DNA sequences in this specimen translate into the identical CDR3. This chain uses TRBV6-5 with TRBJ1-1; 7 nucleotides agree with TRBD1. Trimming took 8 bases from V and 1 from J; bases not matched to a gene: 1. CDR1 and CDR2 from the germline V gene are MNHEY and SVGAGI. This CDR3 comprises 12 residues. This CDR3 is CASRDRNTEAFF. DNA of the CDR3: TGTGCCAGCCGGGACAGGAACACTGAAGCTTTCTTT.

This chain connects TRBV19 to TRBJ2-2; 11 bases line up with TRBD2. CDR3 length: 18 amino acids. Per germline, CDR1 LNHDA and CDR2 SQIVND (reference sequence). Losses at the gene ends were 6 bases for V and 2 bases for J; bases not matched to a gene: 11. The CDR3 nucleotides are TGTGCCAGTAGCCCGTACGGGGGACTAGCGGCTAACACCGGGGAGCTGTTTTTT. It is translated as CASSPYGGLAANTGELFF.

The rearrangement links TRBV30 to TRBJ2-1; the D gene is possibly TRBD1 (5 bases). Trimming cost V 0 bases and J 2 bases, with 5 bases left between them. The germline V gene has CDR1 GTSNPN and CDR2 SVGIG (reference sequence). This CDR3 comprises 13 residues. The CDR3 here is CAWSVQAYNEQFF. In nucleotides, the CDR3 is TGTGCCTGGAGTGTACAGGCCTACAATGAGCAGTTCTTC.

V and J are TRBV5-8 and TRBJ2-5; no clear D. This CDR3 comprises 14 residues. From germline, CDR1 is SGHTS and CDR2 YDEGEE. V gave up 4 bases and J gave up 5 bases, with 15 bases separating them. This CDR3 is CASSLLVGFETQYF. Written as DNA, the CDR3 is TGTGCCAGCAGCCTTCTTGTGGGTTTCGAGACCCAGTACTTC.

The chain combines TRBV6-5 with TRBJ1-1, with D perhaps matching TRBD1 (5 bases). Germline CDR1 and CDR2: MNHEY and SVGAGI. The CDR3 runs 14 residues. Trimming shortened V by 0 bases and J by 11 bases, and 16 bases separated the two germline ends. The CDR3 sequence is CASSYSPTELVAFF. The CDR3 DNA reads as TGTGCCAGCAGTTACTCCCCGACAGAACTGGTGGCTTTCTTT.

The chain carries TRBV5-1 and TRBJ2-1; no firm D call. Germline V gene sequence: CDR1 SGHRS, CDR2 YFSETQ. The ends were cut back, 5 bases at V and 7 bases at J, with 19 bases in the middle. This CDR3 has 15 amino acids. The CDR3 DNA follows: TGCGCCAGCAGTTTACAACCCGACATGGGGAATGAGCAGTTCTTC. Translated: CASSLQPDMGNEQFF.

The chain recombines TRBV6-5 with TRBJ2-2, with D possibly matching TRBD2 (5 bases). The germline V gene encodes CDR1 MNHEY and CDR2 SVGAGI. V was shortened by 1 base and J by 0 bases, with 9 bases between the two germline ends. This CDR3 comprises 16 residues. CDR3 sequence (DNA): TGTGCCAGCAGTTACTTCGGGATATCGAACACCGGGGAGCTGTTTTTT. This encodes CASSYFGISNTGELFF.

The J gene is TRBJ2-1, the V gene TRBV7-2; TRBD2 is a possible D gene (6 bases). The ends were cut back, 1 base at V and 5 bases at J, with 12 bases in the middle. The CDR3 loop spans 15 amino acids. Germline assignment: CDR1 SGHTA and CDR2 FQGNSA. CDR3 coding DNA: TGTGCCAGCAGCTTAGAGCTAGCGCCGAACAATGAGCAGTTCTTC. Amino acids: CASSLELAPNNEQFF.

The V call is TRBV30, the J call TRBJ1-5; unclear D gene. Germline V gene lookup returns CDR1 GTSNPN and CDR2 SVGIG (reference sequence). Trimming took off 2 bases at V and 6 bases at J, with 11 bases between the two ends. This CDR3 comprises 13 residues. CDR3 sequence: CAWSPSGFQPQHF. The CDR3 DNA follows: TGTGCCTGGAGTCCTTCTGGGTTTCAGCCCCAGCATTTT.

V gene TRBV10-3 combines with J gene TRBJ2-7, with D perhaps matching TRBD2 (6 bases). The V gene's germline CDR1 is ENHRY and CDR2 SYGVKD. This CDR3 has 11 residues. With 4 bases removed from V and 10 bases from J, the gap between germline ends came to 11 bases. This chain's CDR3 is CAISARGYQYF. DNA for the CDR3: TGTGCCATCAGTGCGCGGGGATATCAGTACTTC.

In its sample, this clone was seen a few times. V usage is TRBV7-2 and J usage is TRBJ1-2; D might be TRBD1 (6 bases). The V gene's germline CDR1 is SGHTA and CDR2 FQGNSA. The CDR3 consists of 16 residues. Trimming took off 4 bases at V and 1 base at J, with 16 bases between the two ends. The CDR3 DNA reads as TGTGCCAGCAGCTCTTTGCCAGGGGAGAGTAACTATGGCTACACCTTC. Translating it yields CASSSLPGESNYGYTF.

This clone was recorded a few times. The chain has TRBV30 and TRBJ2-1, with TRBD2 identical over 13 bases. The V gene's germline CDR1 is GTSNPN and CDR2 SVGIG (reference sequence). CDR3 length: 14 amino acids. The V and J ends lost 6 bases and 10 bases, in that order; junction bases with no gene match: 9. The CDR3 sequence is CACPGTSGKTEQFF. The CDR3 DNA sequence: TGTGCCTGTCCCGGGACTAGCGGGAAAACGGAGCAGTTCTTC.

This clone was detected a few times. The chain recombines TRBV7-2 with TRBJ2-7; perhaps TRBD1 as D (5 bases). Trimming removed 1 base at V and 2 bases at J, with 9 bases between. Germline V CDR1 and CDR2: SGHTA, FQGNSA. The CDR3 length is 14 residues. The CDR3 DNA is TGTGCCAGCAGCTTAGTCGACAGAACCTACGAGCAGTACTTC. Its translation: CASSLVDRTYEQYF.

The chain employs TRBV2 and TRBJ1-6; TRBD1 might be the D (6 bases). The V end lost 11 bases, the J end lost 3 bases, and 11 bases lay between the germline ends. This CDR3 has 13 amino acids. CDR1 and CDR2 from the germline V gene are SNHLY and FYNNEI. The CDR3 DNA reads TGTGCCTCCACAGGGTACTATAATTCACCCCTCCACTTT. Residues: CASTGYYNSPLHF.

J is TRBJ2-7 and V is TRBV19, with 7 positions matching TRBD2. With V trimmed by 11 bases and J by 6 bases, 10 bases remained unmatched. The CDR3 contains 12 residues. Germline-derived CDR1 and CDR2 are LNHDA and SQIVND (reference sequence). DNA of the CDR3: TGTGCCCGATTACTAGCGCTCCGCGAGCAGTACTTC. Protein product: CARLLALREQYF.

The table lists this clone with a few counts. This chain uses TRBV18 with TRBJ1-4, with D unresolved. V shed 0 bases and J shed 8 bases, with 4 bases lying between them. Germline CDR1 KGHSH, CDR2 LQKENI. The CDR3 is made up of 12 amino acids. The chain's CDR3 is CASSPPGEKLFF. CDR3 in DNA: TGTGCCAGCTCACCACCGGGGGAAAAACTGTTTTTT.

CDR3 protein: CASSVAEVAADTQYF. The CDR3 DNA is TGTGCCAGCAGCGTAGCTGAGGTAGCCGCAGATACGCAGTATTTT. The chain carries TRBV9 and TRBJ2-3, with D unresolved. The V end lost 0 bases, the J end lost 4 bases, and 12 bases lay between the germline ends. Germline V gene lookup returns CDR1 SGDLS and CDR2 YYNGEE. The CDR3 covers 15 residues.

CDR3 amino acids: CASSLLHGPQHF. The CDR3 DNA follows: TGTGCCAGCAGCCTCCTCCATGGGCCCCAGCATTTT. This chain joins TRBV7-2 and TRBJ1-5; D not resolved. V lost 5 bases and J 9 bases, leaving 11 bases between the germline ends. The CDR3 runs 12 residues. CDR1 is SGHTA and CDR2 is FQGNSA in the germline V gene.

This clone was seen a few times. J is TRBJ1-6 and V is TRBV7-9; 7 positions agree with TRBD1. Germline lookup yields CDR1 SEHNR and CDR2 FQNEAQ (reference sequence). The CDR3 loop spans 17 amino acids. Trimming removed 3 bases from V and 7 bases from J; junction bases left unmatched: 12. The CDR3 coding sequence is TGTGCCAGCAGCTTGGACCGATGGGGACAGAGAAATTCACCCCTCCACTTT. This sequence encodes CASSLDRWGQRNSPLHF. Full variable domain (outside the CDR3, taken from reference TRBV7-9 and TRBJ1-6): DTGVSQNPRHKITKRGQNVTFRCDPISEHNRLYWYRQTLGQGPEFLTYFQNEAQLEKSRLLSDRFSAERPKGSFSTLEIQRTEQGDSAMYLCASSLDRWGQRNSPLHFGNGTRLTVT.

This chain links TRBV30 with TRBJ1-5; D remains ambiguous. Per the germline V gene, CDR1 is GTSNPN and CDR2 is SVGIG (reference sequence). Deletions cut 2 bases from V and 2 bases from J, with 16 bases between. This CDR3 is 16 amino acids long. The DNA of the CDR3 is TGTGCCTGGAGTCAGAACCGGGCCGGGGGCAATCAGCCCCAGCATTTT. It encodes CAWSQNRAGGNQPQHF. Drawing the rest from reference TRBV30 and TRBJ1-5, the complete variable domain is SQTIHQWPATLVQPVGSPLSLECTVEGTSNPNLYWYRQAAGRGLQLLFYSVGIGQISSEVPQNLSASRPQDRQFILSSKKLLLSDSGFYLCAWSQNRAGGNQPQHFGDGTRLSIL.

The V call is TRBV7-3, the J call TRBJ2-5; TRBD1 is a possible D gene (6 bases). Trimming shortened V by 5 bases and J by 2 bases, and 18 bases separated the two germline ends. The CDR3 runs to 16 residues. Germline V gives CDR1 SGHTA, CDR2 FQGTGA. CDR3 nucleotide sequence: TGTGCCAGCAGCCCTCAAATAGGGGGATTTCAAGAGACCCAGTACTTC. Its protein product is CASSPQIGGFQETQYF.

This clone was seen only a few times. This chain joins TRBV15 and TRBJ2-7; D may be TRBD1 or TRBD2 (5 bases each). CDR1 and CDR2 from the germline V gene are LNHNV and YYDKDF (reference sequence). Trimming removed 0 bases at V and 2 bases at J, with 11 bases between. The CDR3 is 15 residues long. This CDR3 reads CATSRDHQGAYEQYF. The CDR3 nucleotides read TGTGCCACCAGCAGAGATCACCAGGGAGCCTACGAGCAGTACTTC.

This sequence joins TRBV29-1 and TRBJ1-4, with 8 bases fitting TRBD1. The CDR3 runs to 14 residues. Looked up from germline, CDR1 is SQVTM and CDR2 is ANQGSEA. J lost 8 bases, V lost 5 bases, and 10 bases had no gene match. The CDR3 DNA reads TGCAGCGTTCAATACTCAGGGGGCTCGGAAAAACTGTTTTTT. The encoded protein is CSVQYSGGSEKLFF.

V usage is TRBV30 and J usage is TRBJ1-2; TRBD1 agrees at 10 bases. The CDR3 sequence is 13 residues long. J was trimmed by 8 bases and V by 5 bases; bases with no gene match: 8. CDR1 is GTSNPN and CDR2 is SVGIG in the germline V gene (reference sequence). The CDR3 DNA reads TGTGCCTGGTCAGACAGGGGGCTTAGGGGCTACACCTTC. Protein sequence: CAWSDRGLRGYTF.

This clone was seen more than once but under ten times. This rearrangement joins TRBV19 to TRBJ2-1, with D perhaps TRBD1 (6 bases). V lost 8 bases and J 10 bases, leaving 15 bases between the germline ends. This CDR3 has 12 amino acids. Germline CDR1 reads LNHDA; CDR2 reads SQIVND (reference sequence). The CDR3 region has the DNA TGTGCCAGTTCTTGGGCTGACAGGGAGCAGTTCTTC. It codes for CASSWADREQFF.